One sample yielded the 30 T cell receptor beta chains listed below, sequenced in a study of graft-versus-host responses after intestinal transplantation. TCRdb's table, derived via immunoSEQ multiplex PCR, lists solely in-frame clones and lacks some. The sample has some 90,000 clones; approximately 87% are singletons. These receptors have no identified antigens. Source: unstimulated CD4+ T cells sorted from spleen or lymph node cells, taken before intestinal transplant. These receptors came from a human donor who received an intestinal transplant.

The chain joins TRBV18 to TRBJ2-7; TRBD2 aligns across 12 bases. There are 17 residues in the CDR3. V lost 4 bases, J lost 6 bases, and 13 bases stayed unmatched. Germline loops: CDR1 KGHSH, CDR2 LQKENI. The CDR3 loop reads CASSLTRTSGATGEQYF. The CDR3 nucleotides read TGTGCCAGCTCACTAACCCGGACTAGCGGGGCGACAGGCGAGCAGTACTTC.

For the CDR3, the DNA is TGTGCCAGCAGGCCCCGGACAGGGGGTCAAGAGACCCAGTACTTC. As protein: CASRPRTGGQETQYF. The chain uses TRBV2 and TRBJ2-5; 10 nucleotides match TRBD1. Germline trimming cut 6 bases from V and 2 bases from J; bases unmatched to any gene: 6. The CDR3 sequence is 15 residues long. Germline CDR1 reads SNHLY; CDR2 reads FYNNEI.

This clone was found a few times. The V call is TRBV20-1, the J call TRBJ1-2, with unresolved D. This CDR3 comprises 11 residues. Germline V lookup: CDR1 DFQATT, CDR2 SNEGSKA (reference sequence). CDR3 region: CSAGGNYGYTF. CDR3 bases: TGCAGCGCCGGAGGGAACTATGGCTACACCTTC.

The V and J genes are TRBV4-1 and TRBJ2-2; no definite D call. There are 17 residues in the CDR3. V was trimmed by 3 bases and J by 5 bases, leaving 19 bases between them. CDR1 MGHRA and CDR2 YSYEKL come from the germline V gene. The CDR3 DNA reads TGCGCCAGCAGCCACCCCTCGGGTCCGGTAGTAACCGGGGAGCTGTTTTTT. Protein sequence: CASSHPSGPVVTGELFF.

J is TRBJ1-2 and V is TRBV4-1; D perhaps matches TRBD1 (6 bases). In germline, CDR1 is MGHRA, CDR2 YSYEKL. Trimming left V 3 bases short and J 4 bases short, with 18 bases between. The CDR3 is made up of 16 amino acids. The CDR3 is CASSHLSQGVGYGYTF. The CDR3 DNA follows: TGCGCCAGCAGCCACCTTTCACAGGGCGTCGGCTATGGCTACACCTTC.

The genes are TRBV11-2 and TRBJ2-3; D remains ambiguous. CDR1 is SGHAT and CDR2 is FQNNGV in the germline V gene. CDR3 length: 14 amino acids. The V gene lost 3 bases and the J gene lost 2 bases, with 9 bases spanning the gap. In DNA, the CDR3 is TGTGCCAGCAGCTTTGGCGGATACACAGATACGCAGTATTTT. As protein: CASSFGGYTDTQYF.

The chain couples TRBV19 to TRBJ1-2, with D hard to call. The germline CDR1 and CDR2 sequences are LNHDA and SQIVND (reference sequence). V gave up 3 bases and J gave up 2 bases, with 7 bases separating them. The CDR3 is made up of 13 amino acids. CDR3 DNA: TGTGCCAGTAGTATTGGCAAAAACTATGGCTACACCTTC. This gives the protein CASSIGKNYGYTF. Together with reference TRBV19 and TRBJ1-2, the CDR3 gives the full variable domain: DGGITQSPKYLFRKEGQNVTLSCEQNLNHDAMYWYRQDPGQGLRLIYYSQIVNDFQKGDIAEGYSVSREKKESFPLTVTSAQKNPTAFYLCASSIGKNYGYTFGSGTRLTVV.

This chain connects TRBV21-1 to TRBJ2-7; TRBD2, as called in the table, went unchecked against the DNA. TRBV21-1 is tagged as a pseudogene. CDR3 length equals 16 residues. The CDR3 here is CASSKFPPGGPNEQYF. In nucleotides, the CDR3 is TGTGCCAGCAGCAAATTCCCCCCGGGGGGGCCCAACGAGCAGTACTTC.

This clone has only a few counts. The V and J genes are TRBV11-2 and TRBJ2-1; D not certain. V lost 5 bases, J lost 4 bases, and 9 bases lay in between. Germline V gene sequence: CDR1 SGHAT, CDR2 FQNNGV. The CDR3 has 13 residues. The chain's CDR3 is CASSPLRYNEQFF. The CDR3 coding sequence is TGTGCCAGCAGCCCGTTGAGATACAATGAGCAGTTCTTC.

The gene calls are TRBV5-1 and TRBJ2-3, with 9 bases lining up with TRBD2. The V gene's germline CDR1 is SGHRS and CDR2 YFSETQ. The CDR3 has 14 residues. The ends lost 4 bases at V and 4 bases at J; junction bases unmatched: 4. This CDR3 is CASSGGGASDTQYF. The CDR3 DNA sequence: TGCGCCAGCAGCGGCGGGGGGGCCTCAGATACGCAGTATTTT.

The V and J genes are TRBV5-1 and TRBJ1-2, with D possibly TRBD1 on 6 matching bases. Trimming shortened V by 2 bases and J by 4 bases, and 12 bases separated the two germline ends. The germline gives CDR1 SGHRS, CDR2 YFSETQ. The CDR3 contains 14 residues. CDR3 nucleotides: TGCGCCAGCAGCTTAGGGGGAGACGTCTATGGCTACACCTTC. Translated, it gives CASSLGGDVYGYTF.

The V and J genes are TRBV7-9 and TRBJ2-7; D is unclear. CDR3 length: 12 amino acids. Germline V gene lookup returns CDR1 SEHNR and CDR2 FQNEAQ (reference sequence). The V and J ends lost 3 bases and 4 bases respectively, with 7 bases between them. The CDR3: CASSFLEYEQYF. The CDR3 region has the DNA TGTGCCAGCAGCTTTCTAGAATACGAGCAGTACTTC.

This clone came up once. The rearrangement links TRBV5-4 to TRBJ1-2; possible D gene TRBD1, 5 bases. The CDR3 spans 14 residues. V was clipped by 0 bases and J by 7 bases, with 13 bases between them. Looked up from germline, CDR1 is SGHNT and CDR2 is YYREEE (reference sequence). CDR3 sequence reads: CASSLAGGFVGYTF. Here the CDR3 DNA reads TGTGCCAGCAGCTTGGCCGGGGGGTTCGTTGGCTACACCTTC.

CDR3 sequence (DNA): TGTGCCAGCACCAACACGGGGGGGAATGAAAAACTGTTTTTT. This translates into CASTNTGGNEKLFF. The rearrangement uses TRBV6-6 and TRBJ1-4, with a tentative D call TRBD1 (5 bases). The ends were cut back, 7 bases at V and 5 bases at J, with 14 bases in the middle. The CDR3 is 14 amino acids. Germline CDR1 and CDR2: MNHNY and SVGAGI (reference sequence).

This chain connects TRBV27 to TRBJ1-5, with D possibly matching TRBD1 (5 bases). Germline V gene sequence: CDR1 MNHEY, CDR2 SMNVEV (reference sequence). Trimming cost V 3 bases and J 2 bases, with 11 bases left between them. This CDR3 comprises 15 residues. The CDR3 is CASSLGGGGNQPQHF. Here the CDR3 DNA reads TGTGCCAGCAGTTTGGGGGGAGGAGGCAATCAGCCCCAGCATTTT.

V is TRBV6-5 and J is TRBJ1-1; tentative D call: TRBD1 (6 bases). This CDR3 comprises 15 residues. Germline loops: CDR1 MNHEY, CDR2 SVGAGI. V was clipped by 3 bases and J by 1 base, with 12 bases between them. The CDR3 region is CASSYSGAQNTEAFF. In nucleotides, the CDR3 is TGTGCCAGCAGTTATTCAGGGGCCCAGAACACTGAAGCTTTCTTT.

This clone was recorded once. V usage is TRBV10-1 and J usage is TRBJ1-2; D call uncertain. Trimming stripped 3 bases from V and 8 bases from J, with 7 bases between. Germline CDR1 WNHNN, CDR2 SYGVQD (reference sequence). This CDR3 is 11 amino acids long. Written as DNA, the CDR3 is TGCGCCAGCAGTGACCTTGAGGGCTACACCTTC. It specifies CASSDLEGYTF.

The CDR3 protein is CASSVAPYTGELFF. CDR3 coding DNA: TGTGCCAGCAGTGTGGCACCCTACACCGGGGAGCTGTTTTTT. The rearrangement uses TRBV6-1 and TRBJ2-2, with D uncertain. The CDR3 is 14 amino acids. From germline, CDR1 is MNHNS and CDR2 SASEGT. With 4 bases removed from V and 3 bases from J, the gap between germline ends came to 9 bases.

This chain uses TRBV7-2 with TRBJ1-1, with TRBD1 matching over 7 bases. Germline V gene data show CDR1 as SGHTA and CDR2 as FQGNSA. With V trimmed by 3 bases and J by 4 bases, 5 bases remained unmatched. CDR3 length: 14 residues. This chain's CDR3 is CASSFRRDSTEAFF. The CDR3 region has the DNA TGTGCCAGCAGCTTCCGCCGGGACAGCACTGAAGCTTTCTTT. The variable domain in full, completed from reference TRBV7-2 and TRBJ1-1, reads GAGVSQSPSNKVTEKGKDVELRCDPISGHTALYWYRQSLGQGLEFLIYFQGNSAPDKSGLPSDRFSAERTGGSVSTLTIQRTQQEDSAVYLCASSFRRDSTEAFFGQGTRLTVV.

In regard to this clone: The same CDR3 also results from other DNA sequences found in this sample. The chain has TRBV27 and TRBJ2-6, with 7 nucleotides matching TRBD1. After removal of 5 bases from V and 4 bases from J, the junction contained 5 bases not matched to a gene. CDR1 is MNHEY, CDR2 SMNVEV, per germline (reference sequence). This CDR3 contains 15 residues. The CDR3 spells CASSPTGSGANVLTF. For the CDR3, the DNA is TGTGCCAGCAGTCCGACAGGGTCCGGGGCCAACGTCCTGACTTTC.

The chain carries TRBV10-2 and TRBJ1-2; unclear D gene. Trimming took 4 bases from V and 6 from J, leaving 12 bases between them. Germline V gene data show CDR1 as WSHSY and CDR2 as SAAADI. The CDR3 length is 13 residues. The CDR3 DNA follows: TGCGCCAGCAGTGGAAGGACGGGAAATGGCTACACCTTC. This encodes CASSGRTGNGYTF.

V usage is TRBV7-3 and J usage is TRBJ2-2; D perhaps matches TRBD2 (7 bases). The CDR3 extends over 15 amino acids. Trimming took 1 base from V and 4 from J, leaving 10 bases between them. Germline CDR1 SGHTA, CDR2 FQGTGA. CDR3 in amino acids: CASSLKGGGTGELFF. For the CDR3, the DNA is TGTGCCAGCAGCTTAAAGGGGGGGGGCACCGGGGAGCTGTTTTTT.

The chain carries TRBV12-5 and TRBJ1-5; D ambiguous. In germline, CDR1 is LGHNT, CDR2 FRNRAP. This CDR3 has 17 amino acids. The V end lost 0 bases, the J end lost 0 bases, and 12 bases lay between the germline ends. The CDR3 bases are TGTGCTAGTGGTTTGGTAGGGTCGGACTATAGCAATCAGCCCCAGCATTTT. Amino acids: CASGLVGSDYSNQPQHF.

This chain joins TRBV9 and TRBJ2-2, with 10 bases that match TRBD2. Looked up from germline, CDR1 is SGDLS and CDR2 is YYNGEE. This CDR3 spans 20 amino acids. The ends lost 4 bases at V and 6 bases at J; junction bases unmatched: 21. The CDR3: CASSPTGVLAGAPGAGELFF. CDR3 bases: TGTGCCAGCAGCCCGACAGGGGTCCTAGCGGGGGCCCCTGGAGCCGGGGAGCTGTTTTTT.

CDR3 sequence: CSASSRDTQYF. CDR3 nucleotide sequence: TGCAGTGCCTCCTCCCGTGATACGCAGTATTTT. The V and J genes are TRBV20-1 and TRBJ2-3; D remains unclear. This CDR3 has 11 amino acids. The V end lost 6 bases, the J end lost 6 bases, and 10 bases lay between the germline ends. The V gene's germline CDR1 is DFQATT and CDR2 SNEGSKA (reference sequence).

This clone was recorded a few times. V gene TRBV2 combines with J gene TRBJ2-7; D possibly corresponds to TRBD1 (5 bases). Trimming left V 11 bases short and J 3 bases short, with 8 bases between. Looked up from germline, CDR1 is SNHLY and CDR2 is FYNNEI. This CDR3 has 10 amino acids. The CDR3 loop is CAQGNYEQYF. Here the CDR3 DNA reads TGTGCCCAGGGAAACTACGAGCAGTACTTC.

This clone was seen just once. This chain uses TRBV5-1 with TRBJ1-1, with D unresolved. Germline V gene sequence: CDR1 SGHRS, CDR2 YFSETQ. Trimming stripped 4 bases from V and 5 bases from J, with 18 bases between. The CDR3 has 15 amino acids. The CDR3 sequence is CASSTAGDPGTEAFF. CDR3 nucleotide sequence: TGCGCCAGCAGCACAGCGGGCGATCCTGGGACTGAAGCTTTCTTT.

This chain connects TRBV18 to TRBJ1-2; 10 positions agree with TRBD1. This CDR3 spans 18 amino acids. The J segment lost 2 bases and the V segment lost 3 bases, leaving 12 bases of the junction unmatched. Germline assignment: CDR1 KGHSH and CDR2 LQKENI. CDR3 nucleotides: TGTGCCAGCTCACCGCAGACAGGGGGCTTAGTACCCAACTATGGCTACACCTTC. Its translation: CASSPQTGGLVPNYGYTF.

The chain combines TRBV19 with TRBJ2-6; the match to TRBD1 covers 7 bases. This CDR3 region has 18 residues. CDR1 LNHDA and CDR2 SQIVND come from the germline V gene (reference sequence). The V and J ends lost 4 bases and 0 bases, in that order; junction bases with no gene match: 9. The CDR3 DNA reads as TGTGCCAGTAGTAGACAGGGTTTTATCGGCTCTGGGGCCAACGTCCTGACTTTC. Residues: CASSRQGFIGSGANVLTF.

The chain links TRBV27 to TRBJ2-3, with D perhaps TRBD1 (5 bases). Germline assignment: CDR1 MNHEY and CDR2 SMNVEV (reference sequence). Trimming shortened V by 6 bases and J by 3 bases, and 16 bases separated the two germline ends. This CDR3 spans 15 amino acids. The CDR3 DNA follows: TGTGCCAGCAGGGGGCCAGGCTTGGGAACAGATACGCAGTATTTT. Translation: CASRGPGLGTDTQYF.